This TCR beta chain was sequenced for a study of early T cells in non-severe SARS-CoV-2 infection. For the study at large: Alpha and beta chains were unpaired, from unsorted whole-blood bulk RNA.

To note about this clonotype: Its specificity is unknown.

Researchers attached unique molecular identifiers to individual cDNA molecules. One entry per CDR3 protein, called by TCRdb with MiXCR from the 5' RACE reads. The sample carries roughly 34,000 distinct CDR3 sequences, around 7% recorded once. General observations from the study: There was a bias toward anti-spike CD8 responses in VDJdb matching, which missed private and CD4 specificities.

CDR1 and CDR2 (germline): MNHEY, SVGEGT. V was trimmed by 2 bases and J by 4 bases, leaving 11 bases between them. This CDR3 is built from 14 residues. The material was whole blood, obtained at baseline. This sequence joins TRBV6-2 or TRBV6-3 and TRBJ1-1; D not resolved. The source is an adult who was a healthcare worker with PCR-confirmed SARS-CoV-2 infection or an uninfected control (not recorded which). CDR3 amino acids: CASSYPVAGTEAFF. The CDR3 DNA is TGTGCCAGCAGTTACCCGGTAGCTGGCACTGAAGCTTTCTTT.